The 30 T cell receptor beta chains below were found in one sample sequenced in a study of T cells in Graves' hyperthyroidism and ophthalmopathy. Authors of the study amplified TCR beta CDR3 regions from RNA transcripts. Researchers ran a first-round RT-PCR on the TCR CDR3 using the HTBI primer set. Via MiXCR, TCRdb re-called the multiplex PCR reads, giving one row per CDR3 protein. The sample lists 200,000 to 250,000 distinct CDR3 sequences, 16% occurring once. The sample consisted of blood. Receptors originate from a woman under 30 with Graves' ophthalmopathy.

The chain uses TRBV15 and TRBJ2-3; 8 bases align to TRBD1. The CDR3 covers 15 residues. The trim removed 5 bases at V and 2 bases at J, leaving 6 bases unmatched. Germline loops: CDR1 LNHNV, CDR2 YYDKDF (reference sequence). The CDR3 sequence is CATSGRTGNTDTQYF. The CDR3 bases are TGTGCCACCAGCGGAAGGACAGGGAACACAGATACGCAGTATTTT.

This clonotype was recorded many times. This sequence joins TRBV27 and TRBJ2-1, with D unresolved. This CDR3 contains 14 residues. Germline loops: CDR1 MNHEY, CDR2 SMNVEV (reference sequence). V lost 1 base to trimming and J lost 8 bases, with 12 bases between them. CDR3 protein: CASSLLRGSHEQFF. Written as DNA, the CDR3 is TGTGCCAGCAGTTTATTACGCGGTTCCCATGAGCAGTTCTTC.

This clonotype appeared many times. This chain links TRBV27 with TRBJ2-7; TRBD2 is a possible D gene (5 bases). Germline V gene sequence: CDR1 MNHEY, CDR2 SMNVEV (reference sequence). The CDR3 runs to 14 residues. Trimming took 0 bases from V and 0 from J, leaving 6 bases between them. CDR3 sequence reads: CASSLSLASYEQYF. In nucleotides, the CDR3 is TGTGCCAGCAGTTTATCGCTAGCCTCCTACGAGCAGTACTTC.

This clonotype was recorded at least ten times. The DNA of the CDR3 is TGTGCCAGCAGCGAGGGGACTAACTATGGCTACACCTTC. This codes for CASSEGTNYGYTF. V gene TRBV9 combines with J gene TRBJ1-2; D perhaps matches TRBD1 (5 bases). The germline V gene has CDR1 SGDLS and CDR2 YYNGEE. CDR3 length: 13 amino acids. The V and J ends lost 3 bases and 0 bases respectively, with 6 bases between them.

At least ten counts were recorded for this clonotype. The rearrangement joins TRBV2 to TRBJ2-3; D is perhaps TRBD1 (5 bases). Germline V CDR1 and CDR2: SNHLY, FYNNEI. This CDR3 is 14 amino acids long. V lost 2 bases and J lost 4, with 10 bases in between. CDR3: CASSEWWGPDTQYF. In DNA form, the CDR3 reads TGTGCCAGCAGTGAATGGTGGGGCCCAGATACGCAGTATTTT.

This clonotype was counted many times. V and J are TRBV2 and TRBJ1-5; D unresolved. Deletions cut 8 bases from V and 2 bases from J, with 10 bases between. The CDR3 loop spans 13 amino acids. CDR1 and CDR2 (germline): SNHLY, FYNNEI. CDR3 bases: TGTGCCAGCTCGGATAACGGCAATCAGCCCCAGCATTTT. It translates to CASSDNGNQPQHF.

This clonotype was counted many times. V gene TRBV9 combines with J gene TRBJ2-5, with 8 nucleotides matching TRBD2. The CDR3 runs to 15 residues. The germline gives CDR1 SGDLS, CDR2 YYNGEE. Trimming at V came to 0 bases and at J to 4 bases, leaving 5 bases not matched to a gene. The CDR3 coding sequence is TGTGCCAGCAGCGTAGAAGTCGGGGGGGGAGAGACCCAGTACTTC. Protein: CASSVEVGGGETQYF.

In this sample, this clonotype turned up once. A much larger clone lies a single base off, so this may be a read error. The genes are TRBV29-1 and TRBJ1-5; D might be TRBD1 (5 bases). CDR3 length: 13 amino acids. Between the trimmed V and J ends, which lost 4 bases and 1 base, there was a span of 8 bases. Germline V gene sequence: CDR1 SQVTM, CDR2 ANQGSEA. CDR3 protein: CSVGAGSNQPQHF. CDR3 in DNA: TGCAGCGTTGGGGCAGGGAGCAATCAGCCCCAGCATTTT. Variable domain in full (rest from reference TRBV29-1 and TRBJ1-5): SAVISQKPSRDICQRGTSLTIQCQVDSQVTMMFWYRQQPGQSLTLIATANQGSEATYESGFVIDKFPISRPNLTFSTLTVSNMSPEDSSIYLCSVGAGSNQPQHFGDGTRLSIL.

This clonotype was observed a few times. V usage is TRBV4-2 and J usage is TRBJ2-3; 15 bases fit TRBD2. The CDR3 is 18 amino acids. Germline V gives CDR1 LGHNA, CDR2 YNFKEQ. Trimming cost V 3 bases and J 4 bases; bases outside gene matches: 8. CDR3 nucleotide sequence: TGTGCCAGCAGCCAGAAAGGGACTAGCGGGAGGAACGCAGATACGCAGTATTTT. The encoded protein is CASSQKGTSGRNADTQYF.

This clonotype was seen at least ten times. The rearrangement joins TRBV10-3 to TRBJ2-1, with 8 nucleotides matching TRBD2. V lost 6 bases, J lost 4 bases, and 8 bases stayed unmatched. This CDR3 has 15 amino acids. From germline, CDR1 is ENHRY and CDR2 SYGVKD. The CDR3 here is CAIRNRGGEYNEQFF. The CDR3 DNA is TGTGCCATCAGAAACCGGGGGGGCGAATACAATGAGCAGTTCTTC.

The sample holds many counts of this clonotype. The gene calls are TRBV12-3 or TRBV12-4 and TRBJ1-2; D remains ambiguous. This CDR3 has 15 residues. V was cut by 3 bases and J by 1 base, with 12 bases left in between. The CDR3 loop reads CASSFGVLGNYGYTF. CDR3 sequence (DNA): TGTGCCAGCAGTTTTGGGGTATTAGGTAACTATGGCTACACCTTC.

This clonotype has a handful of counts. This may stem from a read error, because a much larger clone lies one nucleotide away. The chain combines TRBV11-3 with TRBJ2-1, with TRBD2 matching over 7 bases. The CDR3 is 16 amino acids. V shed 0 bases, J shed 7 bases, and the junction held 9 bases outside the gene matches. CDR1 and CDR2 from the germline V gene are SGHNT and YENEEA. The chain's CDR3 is CASSLDRPAGLNEQFF. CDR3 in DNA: TGTGCCAGCAGCTTAGATCGACCAGCGGGGCTTAATGAGCAGTTCTTC.

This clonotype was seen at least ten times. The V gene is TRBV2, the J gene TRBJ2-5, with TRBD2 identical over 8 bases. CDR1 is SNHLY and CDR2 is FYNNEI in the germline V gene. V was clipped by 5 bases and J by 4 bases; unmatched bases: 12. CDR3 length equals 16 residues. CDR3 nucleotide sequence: TGTGCCAGCAGTACCCCCCGTGCTAGCGGGCTAGAGACCCAGTACTTC. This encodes CASSTPRASGLETQYF.

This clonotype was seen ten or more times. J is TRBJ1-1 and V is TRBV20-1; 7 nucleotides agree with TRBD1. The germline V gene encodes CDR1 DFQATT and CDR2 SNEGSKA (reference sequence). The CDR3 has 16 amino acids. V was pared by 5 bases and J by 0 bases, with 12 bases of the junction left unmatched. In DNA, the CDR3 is TGCAGTGCTGACCAAATCCGGGACAGCTTGAACACTGAAGCTTTCTTT. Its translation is CSADQIRDSLNTEAFF.

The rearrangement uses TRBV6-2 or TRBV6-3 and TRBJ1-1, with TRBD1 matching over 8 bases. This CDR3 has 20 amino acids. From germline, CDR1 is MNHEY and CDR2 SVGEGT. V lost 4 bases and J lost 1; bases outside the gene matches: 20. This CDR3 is CASSSTKASSGTGANTEAFF. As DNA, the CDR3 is TGTGCCAGCAGTTCCACTAAGGCATCTTCCGGGACAGGAGCGAACACTGAAGCTTTCTTT.

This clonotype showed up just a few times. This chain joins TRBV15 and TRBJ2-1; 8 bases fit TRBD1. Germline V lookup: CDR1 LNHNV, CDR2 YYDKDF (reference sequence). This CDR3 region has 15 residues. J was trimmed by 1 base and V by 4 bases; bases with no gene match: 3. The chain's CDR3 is CATSTDRASYNEQFF. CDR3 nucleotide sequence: TGTGCCACCAGCACGGACAGGGCGTCCTACAATGAGCAGTTCTTC.

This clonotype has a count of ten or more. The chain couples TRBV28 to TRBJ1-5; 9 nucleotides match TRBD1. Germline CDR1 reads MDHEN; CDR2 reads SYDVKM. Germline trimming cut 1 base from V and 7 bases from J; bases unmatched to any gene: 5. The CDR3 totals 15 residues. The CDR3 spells CASSLLTGGGQPQHF. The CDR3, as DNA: TGTGCCAGCAGTTTATTGACAGGGGGGGGGCAGCCCCAGCATTTT.

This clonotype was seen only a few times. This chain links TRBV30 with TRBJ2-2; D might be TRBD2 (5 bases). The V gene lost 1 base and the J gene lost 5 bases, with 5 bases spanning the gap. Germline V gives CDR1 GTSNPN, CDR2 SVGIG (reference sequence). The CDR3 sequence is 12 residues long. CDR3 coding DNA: TGTGCCTGGAGTGCGGGGACCGGGGAGCTGTTTTTT. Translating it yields CAWSAGTGELFF.

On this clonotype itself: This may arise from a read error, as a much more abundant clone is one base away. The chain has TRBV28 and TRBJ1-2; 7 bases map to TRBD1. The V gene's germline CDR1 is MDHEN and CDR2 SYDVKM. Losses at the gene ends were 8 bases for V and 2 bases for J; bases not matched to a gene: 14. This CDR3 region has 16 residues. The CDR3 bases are TGTGCCAGCTGTGGGAGAGAACAGGGGAGGAACTATGGCTACACCTTC. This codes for CASCGREQGRNYGYTF.

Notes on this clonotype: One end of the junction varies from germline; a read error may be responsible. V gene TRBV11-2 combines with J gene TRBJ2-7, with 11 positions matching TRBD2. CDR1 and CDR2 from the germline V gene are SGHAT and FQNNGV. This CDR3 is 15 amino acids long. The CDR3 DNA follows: TGTGCCAGCGGCCCGACTAGCGGGGATACTTACGGGCAGTACTTC. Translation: CASGPTSGDTYGQYF.

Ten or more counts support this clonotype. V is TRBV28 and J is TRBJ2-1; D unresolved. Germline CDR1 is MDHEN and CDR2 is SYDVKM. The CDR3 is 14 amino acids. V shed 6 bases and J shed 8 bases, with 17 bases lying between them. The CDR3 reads CASSLIVLNHEQFF. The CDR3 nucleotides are TGTGCCAGCAGCCTTATAGTCCTTAACCATGAGCAGTTCTTC.

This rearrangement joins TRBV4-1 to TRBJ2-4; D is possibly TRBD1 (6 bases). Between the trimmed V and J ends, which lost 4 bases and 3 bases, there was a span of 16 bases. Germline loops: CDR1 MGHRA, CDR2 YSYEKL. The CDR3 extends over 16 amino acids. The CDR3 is CASSPIARTVKNIQYF. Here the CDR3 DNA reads TGCGCCAGCAGCCCCATCGCCCGGACAGTCAAAAACATTCAGTACTTC.

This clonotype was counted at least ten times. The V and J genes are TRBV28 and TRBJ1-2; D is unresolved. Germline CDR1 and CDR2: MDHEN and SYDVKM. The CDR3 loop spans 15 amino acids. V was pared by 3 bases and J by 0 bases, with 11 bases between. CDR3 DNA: TGTGCCAGCAGTTTGGGTTCACTAGCTAACTATGGCTACACCTTC. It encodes CASSLGSLANYGYTF.

This CDR3 reads CASGSGSFPNEKLFF. In DNA, the CDR3 is TGCGCCAGCGGTTCCGGGTCCTTCCCGAATGAAAAACTGTTTTTT. The chain employs TRBV10-2 and TRBJ1-4; no firm D call. CDR1 WSHSY and CDR2 SAAADI come from the germline V gene. The CDR3 is 15 residues long. V shed 8 bases and J shed 5 bases, with 18 bases lying between them.

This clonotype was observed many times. The CDR3 spells CASSGQGIGGYTF. CDR3 nucleotides: TGTGCCAGTAGCGGACAGGGGATCGGTGGCTACACCTTC. The genes are TRBV19 and TRBJ1-2; TRBD1 matches 9 bases. The CDR3 runs 13 residues. The ends lost 6 bases at V and 7 bases at J; junction bases unmatched: 6. From germline, CDR1 is LNHDA and CDR2 SQIVND (reference sequence).

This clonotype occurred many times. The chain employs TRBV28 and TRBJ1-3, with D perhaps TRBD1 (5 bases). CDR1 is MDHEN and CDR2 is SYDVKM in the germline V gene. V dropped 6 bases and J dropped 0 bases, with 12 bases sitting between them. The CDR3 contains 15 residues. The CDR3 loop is CASSLGESSGNTIYF. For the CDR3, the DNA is TGTGCCAGCAGCTTAGGGGAGTCCTCTGGAAACACCATATATTTT.

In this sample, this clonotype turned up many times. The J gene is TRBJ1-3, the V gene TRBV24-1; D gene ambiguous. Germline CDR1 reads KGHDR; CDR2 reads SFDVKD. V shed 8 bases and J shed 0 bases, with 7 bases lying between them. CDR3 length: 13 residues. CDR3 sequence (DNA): TGTGCCACCATGGGGAGCTCTGGAAACACCATATATTTT. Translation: CATMGSSGNTIYF.

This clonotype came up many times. The CDR3: CASSITVRATEAFF. In nucleotides, the CDR3 is TGTGCCAGTAGTATAACAGTCAGAGCCACTGAAGCTTTCTTT. The chain joins TRBV19 to TRBJ1-1, with D unclear. Germline loops: CDR1 LNHDA, CDR2 SQIVND (reference sequence). The ends were cut back, 2 bases at V and 4 bases at J, with 11 bases in the middle. The CDR3 extends over 14 amino acids.

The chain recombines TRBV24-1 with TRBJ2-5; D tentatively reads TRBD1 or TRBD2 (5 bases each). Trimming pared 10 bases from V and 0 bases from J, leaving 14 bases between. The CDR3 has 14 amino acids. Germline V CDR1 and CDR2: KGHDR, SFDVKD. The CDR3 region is CATEPGGHQETQYF. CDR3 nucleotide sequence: TGTGCCACGGAACCTGGGGGTCACCAAGAGACCCAGTACTTC.

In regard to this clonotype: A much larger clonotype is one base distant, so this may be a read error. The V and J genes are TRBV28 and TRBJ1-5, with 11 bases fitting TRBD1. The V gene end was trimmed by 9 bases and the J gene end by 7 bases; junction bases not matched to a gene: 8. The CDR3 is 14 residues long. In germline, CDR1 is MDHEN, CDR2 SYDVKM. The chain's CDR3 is CARGTGGSRQPQHF. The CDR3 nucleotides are TGTGCCAGGGGGACAGGGGGAAGTCGGCAGCCCCAGCATTTT.